This T cell receptor beta chain originates from a study of CD8+CD57+ T cells in acquired aplastic anemia. About the research overall: Average DNA yield from sorted CD4+ and CD8+ cells was around 3.2 ug.

Ten or more counts support this clonotype. Selection for sequencing was limited to patients who had shown CD8+CD57+ cell expansion by flow cytometry. Germline CDR1 ENHRY, CDR2 SYGVKD. The V end was cut by 8 bases, the J end by 2 bases, with 10 bases between. The length of the CDR3 is 14 residues. The template used for profiling TCR beta VDJ and CDR3 was genomic DNA. A single record per CDR3 protein comes from TCRdb applying MiXCR to the reads. Counted here are about 120,000 distinct CDR3 sequences, over 55% occurring once; the ten biggest clones make up 25% to 30%. The gene calls are TRBV10-3 and TRBJ2-6; D gene unclear. The TCR originated in a human donor with aplastic anemia. The sample taken for sequencing was sorted CD4+, CD8+, or CD8+CD57+ T cells (not recorded which) from PBMCs. The CDR3 reads CAISRGPGANVLTF. For the CDR3, the DNA is TGTGCCATCTCCCGCGGTCCTGGGGCCAACGTCCTGACTTTC.